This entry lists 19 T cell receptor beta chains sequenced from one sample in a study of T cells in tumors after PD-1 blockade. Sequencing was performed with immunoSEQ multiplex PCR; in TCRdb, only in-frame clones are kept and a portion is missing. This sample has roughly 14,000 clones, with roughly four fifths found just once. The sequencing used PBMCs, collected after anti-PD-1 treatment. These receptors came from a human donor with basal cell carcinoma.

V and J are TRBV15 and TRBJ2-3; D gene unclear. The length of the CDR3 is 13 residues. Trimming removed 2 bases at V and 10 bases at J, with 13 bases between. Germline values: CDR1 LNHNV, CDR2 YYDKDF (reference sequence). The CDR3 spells CATSRSRSSPQYF. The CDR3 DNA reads TGTGCCACCAGCAGATCCCGCAGCAGTCCGCAGTATTTT.

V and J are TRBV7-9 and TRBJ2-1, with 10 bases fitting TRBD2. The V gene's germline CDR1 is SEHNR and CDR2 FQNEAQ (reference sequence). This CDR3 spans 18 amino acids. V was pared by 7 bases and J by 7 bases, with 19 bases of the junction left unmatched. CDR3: CASNLWGLARGRGNEQFF. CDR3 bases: TGTGCCAGCAATTTATGGGGACTAGCGCGCGGCCGAGGAAATGAGCAGTTCTTC.

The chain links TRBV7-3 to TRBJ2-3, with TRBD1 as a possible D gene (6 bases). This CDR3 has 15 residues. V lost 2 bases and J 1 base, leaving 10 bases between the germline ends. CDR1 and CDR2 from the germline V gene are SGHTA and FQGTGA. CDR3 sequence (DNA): TGTGCCAGCAGCTTATCAGGGGTGGGCACAGATACGCAGTATTTT. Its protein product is CASSLSGVGTDTQYF.

CDR3 sequence: CASSPLAEYNEQFF. The CDR3 DNA sequence: TGTGCCAGCAGCCCCCTAGCAGAATACAATGAGCAGTTCTTC. The chain carries TRBV3-1 (or the pseudogene TRBV3-2) and TRBJ2-1, with TRBD2 as a possible D gene (5 bases). CDR1 is LGHDT and CDR2 is YNNKEL in the germline V gene (reference sequence). V gave up 4 bases and J gave up 4 bases, with 11 bases separating them. The CDR3 consists of 14 residues.

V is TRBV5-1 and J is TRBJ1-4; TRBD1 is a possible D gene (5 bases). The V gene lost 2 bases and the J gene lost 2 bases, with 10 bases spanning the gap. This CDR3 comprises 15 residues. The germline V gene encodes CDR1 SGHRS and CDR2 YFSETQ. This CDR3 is CASSFLAGTNEKLFF. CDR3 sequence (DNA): TGCGCCAGCAGCTTCCTGGCAGGGACTAATGAAAAACTGTTTTTT.

CDR3 amino acids: CASSQDQGSFQPQHF. The CDR3 DNA reads TGCGCCAGCAGCCAAGACCAGGGAAGCTTTCAGCCCCAGCATTTT. V gene TRBV4-3 combines with J gene TRBJ1-5; tentatively, D is TRBD1 (5 bases). Germline assignment: CDR1 LGHNA and CDR2 YSLEER. The CDR3 is 15 residues long. Trimming shortened V by 0 bases and J by 6 bases, and 12 bases separated the two germline ends.

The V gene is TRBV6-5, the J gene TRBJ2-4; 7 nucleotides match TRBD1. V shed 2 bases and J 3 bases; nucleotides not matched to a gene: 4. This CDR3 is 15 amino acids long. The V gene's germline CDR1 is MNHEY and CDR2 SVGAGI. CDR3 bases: TGTGCCAGCAGTTACGGCGCAGGGGGCAAAAACATTCAGTACTTC. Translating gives CASSYGAGGKNIQYF.

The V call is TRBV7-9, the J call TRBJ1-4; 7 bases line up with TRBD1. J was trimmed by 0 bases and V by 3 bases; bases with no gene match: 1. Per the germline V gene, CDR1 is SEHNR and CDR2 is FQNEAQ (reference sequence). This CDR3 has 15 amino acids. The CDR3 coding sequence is TGTGCCAGCAGCTTCGGGACAGCAACTAATGAAAAACTGTTTTTT. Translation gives CASSFGTATNEKLFF.

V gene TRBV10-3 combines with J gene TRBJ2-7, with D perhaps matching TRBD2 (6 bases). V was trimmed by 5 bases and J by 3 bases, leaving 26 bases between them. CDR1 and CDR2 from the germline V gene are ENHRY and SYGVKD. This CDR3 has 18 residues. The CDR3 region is CAISRVAEWESMVYEQYF. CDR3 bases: TGTGCCATCAGTCGAGTAGCGGAGTGGGAGAGTATGGTCTACGAGCAGTACTTC.

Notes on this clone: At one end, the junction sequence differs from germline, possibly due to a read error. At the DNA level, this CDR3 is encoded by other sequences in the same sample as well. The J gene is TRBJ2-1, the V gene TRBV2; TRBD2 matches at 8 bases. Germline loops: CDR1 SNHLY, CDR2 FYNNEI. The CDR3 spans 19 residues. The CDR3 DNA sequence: TGTGCCAGCCGTGACGGGGGGGCGGGGGCGGGGAGCTCCTACAATGAGCAGTTCTTC. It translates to CASRDGGAGAGSSYNEQFF.

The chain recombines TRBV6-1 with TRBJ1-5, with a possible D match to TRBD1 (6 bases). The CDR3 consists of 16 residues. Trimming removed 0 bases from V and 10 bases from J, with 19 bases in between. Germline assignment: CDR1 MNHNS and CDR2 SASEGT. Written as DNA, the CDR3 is TGTGCCAGCAGTGAAGCTTTGGTCGGGACACCTCAACCCCAGCATTTT. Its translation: CASSEALVGTPQPQHF.

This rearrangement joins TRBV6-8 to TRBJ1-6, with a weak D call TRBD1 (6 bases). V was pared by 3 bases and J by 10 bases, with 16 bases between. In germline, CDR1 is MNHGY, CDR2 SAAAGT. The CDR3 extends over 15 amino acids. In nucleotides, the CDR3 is TGTGCCAGCAGTTATTTGGACAGCGGGCTCTCACCCCTCCACTTT. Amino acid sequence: CASSYLDSGLSPLHF.

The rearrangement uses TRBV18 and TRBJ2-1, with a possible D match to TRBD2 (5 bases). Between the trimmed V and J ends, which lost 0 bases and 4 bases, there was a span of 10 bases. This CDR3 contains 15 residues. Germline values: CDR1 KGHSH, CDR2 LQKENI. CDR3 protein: CASSPPSGVYNEQFF. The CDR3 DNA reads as TGTGCCAGCTCACCACCCAGCGGAGTTTACAATGAGCAGTTCTTC.

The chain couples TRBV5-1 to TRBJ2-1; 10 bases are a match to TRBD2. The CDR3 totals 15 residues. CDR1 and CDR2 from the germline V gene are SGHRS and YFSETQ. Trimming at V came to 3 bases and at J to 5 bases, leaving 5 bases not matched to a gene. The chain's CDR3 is CASSYLAGANNEQFF. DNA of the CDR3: TGCGCCAGCAGCTATCTAGCGGGAGCCAACAATGAGCAGTTCTTC.

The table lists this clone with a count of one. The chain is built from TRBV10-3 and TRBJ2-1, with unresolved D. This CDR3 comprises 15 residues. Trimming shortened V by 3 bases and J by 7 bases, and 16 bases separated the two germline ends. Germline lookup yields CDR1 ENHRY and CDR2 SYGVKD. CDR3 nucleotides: TGTGCCATCAGTGAATTGGCTAGTGATGGTAATGAGCAGTTCTTC. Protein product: CAISELASDGNEQFF.

CDR3 loop: CSASLQPNSYEQYF. In DNA, the CDR3 is TGCAGTGCTAGTCTCCAGCCCAACTCCTACGAGCAGTACTTC. The chain recombines TRBV20-1 with TRBJ2-7; D is ambiguous. V gave up 3 bases and J gave up 0 bases, with 12 bases separating them. Germline V gives CDR1 DFQATT, CDR2 SNEGSKA (reference sequence). This CDR3 contains 14 residues.

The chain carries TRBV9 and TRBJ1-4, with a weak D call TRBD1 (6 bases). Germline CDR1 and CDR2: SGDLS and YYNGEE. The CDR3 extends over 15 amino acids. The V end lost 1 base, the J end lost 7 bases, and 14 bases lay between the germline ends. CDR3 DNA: TGTGCCAGCAGCGTATCCGGGACATGGATTGAAAAACTGTTTTTT. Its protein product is CASSVSGTWIEKLFF.

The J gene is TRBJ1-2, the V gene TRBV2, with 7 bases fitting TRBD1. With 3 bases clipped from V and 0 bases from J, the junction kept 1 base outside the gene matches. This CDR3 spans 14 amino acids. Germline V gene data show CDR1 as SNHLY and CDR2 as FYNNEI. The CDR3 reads CASSDQGANYGYTF. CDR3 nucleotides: TGTGCCAGCAGTGACCAGGGGGCTAACTATGGCTACACCTTC.

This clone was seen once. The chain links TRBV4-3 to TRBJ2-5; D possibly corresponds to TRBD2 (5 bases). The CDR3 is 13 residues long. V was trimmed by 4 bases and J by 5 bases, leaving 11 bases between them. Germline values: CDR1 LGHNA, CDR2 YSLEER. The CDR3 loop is CASSPDFDETQYF. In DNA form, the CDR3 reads TGCGCCAGCAGCCCGGACTTTGACGAGACCCAGTACTTC.